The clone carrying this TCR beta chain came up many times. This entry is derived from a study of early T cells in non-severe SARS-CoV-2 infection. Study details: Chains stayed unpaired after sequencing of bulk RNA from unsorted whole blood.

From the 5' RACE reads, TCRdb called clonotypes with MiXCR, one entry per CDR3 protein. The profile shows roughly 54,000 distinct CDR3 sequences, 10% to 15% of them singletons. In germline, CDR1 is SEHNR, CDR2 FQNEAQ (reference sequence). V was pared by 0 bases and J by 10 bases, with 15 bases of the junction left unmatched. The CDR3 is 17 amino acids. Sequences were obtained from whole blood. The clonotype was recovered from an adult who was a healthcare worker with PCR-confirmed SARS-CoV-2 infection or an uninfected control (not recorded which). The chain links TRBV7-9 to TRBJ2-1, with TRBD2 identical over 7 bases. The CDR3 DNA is TGTGCCAGCAGCTTAGCGAGTGAAGCGGGGAGTCTAAGAGAGCAGTTCTTC. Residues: CASSLASEAGSLREQFF.